The 30 T cell receptor beta chains in this list originate from one sample, sequenced in a study of T cells in Graves' hyperthyroidism and ophthalmopathy. Amplification of TCR beta CDR3 regions used RNA as the template. The HTBI primer set drove a first-round RT-PCR of the TCR CDR3. TCRdb fed the multiplex PCR reads into MiXCR, producing one record per CDR3 protein. The data show a few hundred thousand distinct CDR3 sequences, around 45% seen once. The sequenced sample was peripheral blood or thyroid tissue (not recorded which). Receptors were obtained from a woman in her late teens or twenties with Graves' hyperthyroidism.

This chain uses TRBV6-2 or TRBV6-3 with TRBJ2-7; 9 nucleotides align to TRBD1. TRBJ2-1 explains the end of the DNA better; the J call may be wrong. The CDR3 has 14 residues. Germline CDR1 is MNHEY and CDR2 is SVGEGT. DNA of the CDR3: TGTGCCAGCAGTTACCGGGACAGGGTTGATGAGCAGTTCTTC. As protein: CASSYRDRVDEQFF.

As concerns this clonotype: A much larger clone differs by one base, so this may be a read error. Without the conserved terminal phenylalanine or tryptophan, this CDR3 likely stems from a read error. V gene TRBV29-1 combines with J gene TRBJ1-2; D remains ambiguous. The germline V gene encodes CDR1 SQVTM and CDR2 ANQGSEA. This CDR3 spans 13 amino acids. The CDR3 sequence: CAWNTGGDYGYTL. The CDR3 DNA reads as TGTGCCTGGAACACTGGTGGCGACTATGGCTACACCCTC.

V and J are TRBV5-4 and TRBJ2-5; TRBD2 agrees at 10 bases. CDR1 is SGHNT and CDR2 is YYREEE in the germline V gene (reference sequence). V dropped 0 bases and J dropped 4; count of bases not matched to a gene: 15. This CDR3 contains 19 residues. This chain's CDR3 is CASSLDIPSPSGSRETQYF. CDR3 nucleotides: TGTGCCAGCAGCTTGGATATTCCCTCCCCTAGCGGGAGCAGAGAGACCCAGTACTTC. Variable domain in full (rest from reference TRBV5-4 and TRBJ2-5): ETGVTQSPTHLIKTRGQQVTLRCSSQSGHNTVSWYQQALGQGPQFIFQYYREEENGRGNFPPRFSGLQFPNYSSELNVNALELDDSALYLCASSLDIPSPSGSRETQYFGPGTRLLVL.

This clonotype was seen at least ten times. The gene calls are TRBV5-1 and TRBJ2-7; TRBD2 is a possible D gene (5 bases). This CDR3 spans 12 amino acids. Trimming left V 3 bases short and J 5 bases short, with 9 bases between. Germline values: CDR1 SGHRS, CDR2 YFSETQ. The CDR3 DNA is TGCGCCAGCAGCTGGACGGGGAACGAGCAGTACTTC. It translates to CASSWTGNEQYF.

This clonotype was detected only once. The chain couples TRBV2 to TRBJ1-6; 9 nucleotides line up with TRBD1. This CDR3 has 15 amino acids. Germline trimming cut 10 bases from V and 9 bases from J; bases unmatched to any gene: 13. Germline CDR1 is SNHLY and CDR2 is FYNNEI. The CDR3 region has the DNA TGTGCCATCGAAGACAGGGGGGGGTACGGTTCACCCCTCCACTTT. It is translated as CAIEDRGGYGSPLHF.

The chain links TRBV7-9 to TRBJ1-4; D remains ambiguous. Germline values: CDR1 SEHNR, CDR2 FQNEAQ (reference sequence). With 4 bases removed from V and 8 bases from J, the gap between germline ends came to 11 bases. This CDR3 spans 13 amino acids. The CDR3, as DNA: TGTGCCAGCAGCTACCATCCGGGGGAAAAACTGTTTTTT. Amino acid sequence: CASSYHPGEKLFF.

The rearrangement links TRBV20-1 to TRBJ1-2; the match to TRBD1 covers 10 bases. CDR1 DFQATT and CDR2 SNEGSKA come from the germline V gene (reference sequence). Trimming cost V 5 bases and J 6 bases; bases outside gene matches: 3. This CDR3 is built from 12 residues. The CDR3 loop is CSAGGQGHGYTF. CDR3 coding DNA: TGCAGTGCTGGGGGACAGGGGCATGGCTACACCTTC.

The CDR3 bases are TGTGCCAGCAGCTTAGTCCTGACTTTC. Translating gives CASSLVLTF. This chain connects TRBV7-2 to TRBJ2-6; D is unresolved. Germline V gene data show CDR1 as SGHTA and CDR2 as FQGNSA. V was trimmed by 1 base and J by 14 bases, leaving 0 bases between them. This CDR3 is built from 9 residues. The variable domain in full, completed from reference TRBV7-2 and TRBJ2-6, reads GAGVSQSPSNKVTEKGKDVELRCDPISGHTALYWYRQSLGQGLEFLIYFQGNSAPDKSGLPSDRFSAERTGGSVSTLTIQRTQQEDSAVYLCASSLVLTFGAGSRLTVL.

The V and J genes are TRBV15 and TRBJ2-7, with D perhaps TRBD1 (5 bases). Trimming removed 1 base from V and 7 bases from J, with 11 bases in between. The CDR3 consists of 13 residues. From germline, CDR1 is LNHNV and CDR2 YYDKDF (reference sequence). The CDR3 DNA reads as TGTGCCACCAGCAGAGGACAGAACAATGAGCAGTACTTC. This translates into CATSRGQNNEQYF. The full variable domain, completed using reference TRBV15 and TRBJ2-7, is DAMVIQNPRYQVTQFGKPVTLSCSQTLNHNVMYWYQQKSSQAPKLLFHYYDKDFNNEADTPDNFQSRRPNTSFCFLDIRSPGLGDTAMYLCATSRGQNNEQYFGPGTRLTVT.

There are a few counts of this clonotype. The rearrangement uses TRBV14 and TRBJ2-7; TRBD1 agrees at 9 bases. Germline V gene data show CDR1 as SGHDN and CDR2 as FVKESK. This CDR3 spans 20 amino acids. Trimming removed 1 base from V and 3 bases from J; junction bases left unmatched: 19. This CDR3 reads CASSQGRDRGSSIYCYEQYF. In nucleotides, the CDR3 is TGTGCCAGCAGCCAAGGTCGCGACAGGGGGTCGTCAATTTATTGCTACGAGCAGTACTTC. The whole variable domain, filled in from reference TRBV14 and TRBJ2-7, reads EAGVTQFPSHSVIEKGQTVTLRCDPISGHDNLYWYRRVMGKEIKFLLHFVKESKQDESGMPNNRFLAERTGGTYSTLKVQPAELEDSGVYFCASSQGRDRGSSIYCYEQYFGPGTRLTVT.

This clonotype was detected many times. The chain links TRBV9 to TRBJ2-2, with 7 bases identical to TRBD1. Germline CDR1 is SGDLS and CDR2 is YYNGEE. CDR3 size: 15 residues. J was trimmed by 7 bases and V by 2 bases; bases with no gene match: 8. DNA of the CDR3: TGTGCCAGCAGCGTCGGGACAGCCGTGGGCGGGGAGCTGTTTTTT. Residues: CASSVGTAVGGELFF.

This clonotype was observed many times. This rearrangement joins TRBV5-1 to TRBJ1-1; D uncertain. The germline V and J ends were trimmed by 4 bases and 5 bases, with 18 bases remaining between them. Looked up from germline, CDR1 is SGHRS and CDR2 is YFSETQ. This CDR3 has 15 residues. CDR3 sequence reads: CASSGVGGLNTEAFF. CDR3 DNA: TGCGCCAGCAGCGGGGTGGGCGGACTAAATACTGAAGCTTTCTTT.

About this clonotype itself: Germline is not matched at one junction end, which may reflect a read error. The chain has TRBV20-1 and TRBJ1-1; a possible D gene is TRBD1 (6 bases). This CDR3 contains 14 residues. CDR1 DFQATT and CDR2 SNEGSKA come from the germline V gene (reference sequence). CDR3 region: CSAGGPWVNTEAFF. CDR3 coding DNA: TGCAGTGCTGGGGGCCCGTGGGTGAACACTGAAGCCTTCTTT.

The chain links TRBV6-5 to TRBJ2-5; 10 positions match TRBD2. The CDR3 runs to 13 residues. Germline lookup yields CDR1 MNHEY and CDR2 SVGAGI. V shed 10 bases, J shed 6 bases, and the junction held 8 bases outside the gene matches. CDR3 in amino acids: CAIGGLARKTQYF. The CDR3 DNA is TGTGCCATTGGGGGACTAGCGAGAAAGACCCAGTACTTC.

This clonotype was picked up many times. V gene TRBV12-3 or TRBV12-4 combines with J gene TRBJ2-7, with 8 bases aligning to TRBD1. J gave up 5 bases and V 7 bases, and 13 bases lay outside the gene matches. The CDR3 has 15 residues. The DNA of the CDR3 is TGTGCCAGCAACCCTGACAGGGGAATTTGTGACGAGCAGTACTTC. Its protein product is CASNPDRGICDEQYF.

This clonotype appeared many times. The chain links TRBV29-1 to TRBJ2-2; TRBD2 might be the D (6 bases). Trimming shortened V by 3 bases and J by 4 bases, and 15 bases separated the two germline ends. The CDR3 is 15 residues long. The germline V gene has CDR1 SQVTM and CDR2 ANQGSEA. CDR3 loop: CSVEWAAGATGELFF. The CDR3 DNA reads as TGCAGCGTTGAGTGGGCAGCGGGTGCCACCGGGGAGCTGTTTTTT.

This clonotype was observed at least ten times. Here the CDR3 DNA reads TGCGCCAGCAGCCAATCAACTAGCGGGAGGTTGTACGAGCAGTACTTC. Its protein product is CASSQSTSGRLYEQYF. The chain recombines TRBV4-1 with TRBJ2-7; 12 bases align to TRBD2. The CDR3 totals 16 residues. The ends lost 2 bases at V and 4 bases at J; junction bases unmatched: 6. Germline V gene lookup returns CDR1 MGHRA and CDR2 YSYEKL.

The CDR3 reads CASSYFPGREETGFVGNQPQHF. In DNA, the CDR3 is TGTGCCAGCAGTTACTTCCCCGGGAGGGAAGAGACGGGTTTTGTGGGCAATCAGCCCCAGCATTTT. This rearrangement joins TRBV12-3 or TRBV12-4 to TRBJ1-5; D uncertain. The CDR3 has 22 residues. V lost 4 bases to trimming and J lost 2 bases, with 33 bases between them.

The chain has TRBV3-1 and TRBJ1-3, with D possibly matching TRBD1 (5 bases). The CDR3 spans 15 residues. The V end lost 0 bases, the J end lost 3 bases, and 9 bases lay between the germline ends. The germline CDR1 and CDR2 sequences are LGHDT and YNNKEL (reference sequence). The CDR3 DNA follows: TGTGCCAGCAGCCAAGAGGGAGGGGTTGGAAACACCATATATTTT. Amino acids: CASSQEGGVGNTIYF. The whole variable domain, filled in from reference TRBV3-1 and TRBJ1-3, reads DTAVSQTPKYLVTQMGNDKSIKCEQNLGHDTMYWYKQDSKKFLKIMFSYNNKELIINETVPNRFSPKSPDKAHLNLHINSLELGDSAVYFCASSQEGGVGNTIYFGEGSWLTVV.

This clonotype was found many times. This rearrangement joins TRBV7-9 to TRBJ1-4; TRBD1 is a possible D gene (6 bases). Trimming left V 7 bases short and J 4 bases short, with 13 bases between. This CDR3 spans 14 amino acids. Germline assignment: CDR1 SEHNR and CDR2 FQNEAQ (reference sequence). The CDR3 loop reads CASTLDRNNEKLFF. CDR3 in DNA: TGTGCCAGCACCCTGGACAGAAATAATGAAAAACTGTTTTTT.

This chain joins TRBV24-1 and TRBJ1-1; 9 positions match TRBD1. Germline V gene lookup returns CDR1 KGHDR and CDR2 SFDVKD. J lost 5 bases, V lost 6 bases, and 6 bases had no gene match. This CDR3 has 14 residues. The CDR3 sequence: CATSTTGGFTEAFF. The CDR3 DNA reads as TGTGCCACCAGTACGACAGGGGGATTTACTGAAGCTTTCTTT.

The chain carries TRBV7-3 and TRBJ1-6; D is perhaps TRBD1 (5 bases). The germline CDR1 and CDR2 sequences are SGHTA and FQGTGA. Trimming cost V 3 bases and J 9 bases, with 9 bases left between them. The CDR3 runs 13 residues. The chain's CDR3 is CASSLGGRSPLHF. The DNA for the CDR3 is TGTGCCAGCAGCTTGGGGGGTCGTTCACCCCTCCACTTT.

This clonotype was detected many times. The V and J genes are TRBV20-1 and TRBJ2-5; D may be TRBD1 or TRBD2 (6 bases each). Trimming removed 6 bases from V and 5 bases from J, with 25 bases in between. The CDR3 spans 16 residues. Germline loops: CDR1 DFQATT, CDR2 SNEGSKA (reference sequence). The CDR3 here is CSASFVGGGSTETQYF. In nucleotides, the CDR3 is TGCAGTGCCTCCTTCGTAGGGGGAGGATCTACGGAGACCCAGTACTTC.

This clonotype was counted at least ten times. V gene TRBV12-3 or TRBV12-4 combines with J gene TRBJ1-1, with D unresolved. Trimming cost V 3 bases and J 3 bases, with 11 bases left between them. This CDR3 spans 14 amino acids. The CDR3 DNA reads TGTGCCAGCAGTTTCTGGACCGCGGACACTGAAGCTTTCTTT. This encodes CASSFWTADTEAFF.

In this sample, this clonotype turned up many times. The rearrangement links TRBV9 to TRBJ1-3; D not resolved. Germline V gene data show CDR1 as SGDLS and CDR2 as YYNGEE. CDR3 size: 15 residues. V was cut by 3 bases and J by 0 bases, with 10 bases left in between. In DNA form, the CDR3 reads TGTGCCAGCAGCGCCGACATGAGCTCTGGAAACACCATATATTTT. Residues: CASSADMSSGNTIYF.

The chain uses TRBV20-1 and TRBJ1-2, with D maybe TRBD1 (5 bases). Trimming left V 6 bases short and J 10 bases short, with 18 bases between. The germline gives CDR1 DFQATT, CDR2 SNEGSKA (reference sequence). This CDR3 region has 12 residues. The CDR3 reads CSARTSGGAYTF. The CDR3 coding sequence is TGCAGTGCGAGAACTAGCGGGGGAGCCTACACCTTC.

The chain links TRBV10-3 to TRBJ2-1, with TRBD1 identical over 8 bases. Germline V CDR1 and CDR2: ENHRY, SYGVKD. The CDR3 length is 13 residues. V lost 11 bases and J lost 8; bases outside the gene matches: 11. In nucleotides, the CDR3 is TGTGCCCTCCGGACAGGGAGAATCGATGAGCAGTTCTTC. Protein product: CALRTGRIDEQFF.

This sequence joins TRBV7-6 and TRBJ2-7; 14 nucleotides line up with TRBD2. CDR3 length: 17 residues. Germline CDR1 and CDR2: SGHVS and FNYEAQ. V trimming: 5 bases; J trimming: 6 bases; junction bases outside the gene matches: 12. CDR3 nucleotides: TGTGCCAGCAGCCTAACTGGGACTAGCGGGAGAGCGGCCGAGCAGTACTTC. Its translation: CASSLTGTSGRAAEQYF.

The CDR3 reads CAWSVTTGPQHF. In DNA form, the CDR3 reads TGTGCCTGGAGTGTAACGACAGGGCCCCAGCATTTT. This chain joins TRBV30 and TRBJ1-5, with a possible D match to TRBD1 (6 bases). Germline V gene data show CDR1 as GTSNPN and CDR2 as SVGIG (reference sequence). The V gene lost 0 bases and the J gene lost 9 bases, with 9 bases spanning the gap. The length of the CDR3 is 12 residues.

This clonotype was counted many times. The chain couples TRBV13 to TRBJ2-7; 9 bases match TRBD1. The CDR3 runs to 13 residues. V lost 11 bases and J lost 4; bases outside the gene matches: 9. Germline CDR1 PRHDT, CDR2 FYEKMQ (reference sequence). The CDR3 sequence is CASTGTGYYEQYF. The CDR3, as DNA: TGTGCCTCTACCGGGACAGGGTATTACGAGCAGTACTTC.